One T cell receptor (beta chain) is described in this entry. Its antigen target is currently unknown. The record has no base qualities; no much larger clone is one base away. This sample was taken from a study of blood T cells in healthy people across ages (dated by TCRdb to 2013 to 2016). Looking at the study overall: In model experiments, roughly one uniquely barcoded TCR beta cDNA molecule per two T cells was captured by template switching. The study analyzed two additional independent replicas of 1 million unique cDNA reads from the same blood draw for two donors, one aged 18 to 29 and one aged 80 or older. The donors were divided into four age groups: young (average around 15 years), middle-aged (about 41), aged (about 61) and long-lived (roughly 82). To track age-related changes in TCR beta repertoire diversity, the study relied on deep sequencing normalized with unique cDNA molecular identifiers. The paper's findings and limits, for the study overall: There was a strong correlation between observed TCR beta diversity and the percentage of naive T cells measured by flow cytometry. Compared with the aged group, the long-lived group had more naive CD4+ T cells, fewer expanded clones and increased TCR diversity, a pattern suggesting age selection. Estimates of total diversity based on one million sequenced T cells were considered lower bounds and underestimates. Because profiling used bulk unsorted PBMCs, naive and antigen-experienced compartments could not be compared conclusively. As age increased, observed TCR beta diversity per million T cells dropped in a roughly linear way, and a significant reduction was already evident by age 40. Because the CMV infection status of the donors was unknown, age-related changes in expanded clonotypes may potentially have been confounded.

Donors were a few dozen systemically healthy Caucasian individuals from Russia aged roughly 6 to 90 years. Each donor gave roughly 9.5 milliliters of peripheral blood, collected into EDTA-treated Vacutainer tubes. PBMCs were isolated by Ficoll-Paque density-gradient centrifugation, with at least 7 million obtained per sample. Total RNA was extracted from PBMCs with Trizol reagent, with at least 6 micrograms obtained per sample. Naive CD45RAhigh/CD27high T cell percentages were measured by flow cytometry on a PBMC aliquot from every donor. Libraries were prepared through 5' RACE. Sequencing was performed on an Illumina HiSeq 2500. A second PCR of roughly 7 to 11 cycles was run with a J-beta primer mix and a sample-barcoded 5' primer. Each TCR beta cDNA molecule received a unique molecular identifier from a template-switch 5' adaptor carrying 12 random nucleotides. At least 3 million CDR3-containing paired-end reads were obtained from each sample. The Mint cDNA synthesis kit, primed by a TRBC-specific oligonucleotide, was used to synthesize first-strand cDNA from all RNA. Following uracil-DNA glycosylase treatment, a first 18-cycle PCR with universal primers M1SS and BC2_uni_R was performed on all cDNA. The paper's processing steps were these. For normalization, 1 million high-quality reads were randomly selected from each sample, with every read carrying a distinct molecular identifier. Reads with shared molecular identifiers were discarded instead of being binned into consensus sequences. MiTCR, with a Q25 quality threshold and the strictest error-elimination algorithm, was used for CDR3 identification, clonotype clustering and error correction. A nonparametric unseen species model using Euler transformation provided a lower-bound estimate of total TCR beta diversity. Starting from the raw public reads, TCRdb applied fastp trimming at Q25, assembled clones with MiXCR and retained in-frame beta chains. Every distinct CDR3 protein forms one entry, paired with its most common genes and DNA. Clone size and V and J calls follow TCRdb, not the original study. This sample is represented by more than 650,000 distinct CDR3 sequences; 20% to 30% of them were singletons. The top ten hold over 2.5% of the sample.

From the cysteine up to the phenylalanine, the CDR3 has a length of 17 residues. The kept DNA is CDR3 alone, 51 bases in frame from the first base. For CDR1 and CDR2, the germline V gene (reference sequence) lists SEHNR and FQNEAQ. Trimming accounts for 4 bases at V and 2 bases at J, while the number of junction bases matched to no gene is 7. These data are also associated with another study on T cells of mothers and their children. Per the second study: Nine systemically healthy Caucasian individuals, comprising three mothers and their six children, were included as donors. cDNA synthesis consumed the entire amount of extracted RNA, loaded at around 1.5 ug RNA in each 15 ul reaction. In the second PCR, the M1S primer added sample barcodes and 2-4 random nucleotides. Each mother yielded over 10 million TCR beta CDR3 reads and each child roughly 2.9 million reads. Thymic selection shapes the output of TCR recombination in a similar way in related and unrelated pairs, and inherited differences have a minor effect. Normalized repertoire overlap in related mother-child pairs was always slightly higher than in unrelated mother-child pairs, but the difference was never significant. Persistent microchimeric T cell clones were not detected, at a sensitivity of approximately 93 clones per million clonotypes. To look for features that set related mother-child pairs apart from unrelated individuals, the researchers ran deep NGS to compare the TCR beta repertoires of mothers and children. On average, the children were roughly 10 +/- 4 years old, while the mothers were about 40 +/- 4 years old. After adapter ligation with NEBNext reagents, the libraries were sequenced on Illumina HiSeq 2000 with 100+100 nt paired-end reads. Mother and child libraries were prepared a month apart and sequenced in separate runs to prevent cross-contamination. For each donor, somewhere between 500,000 and 2,000,000 distinct TCR beta clonotypes were identified. Naive TCR beta clonotypes were estimated from low-frequency clonotypes matched to each donor's FACS-determined naive share, without sorting.

The sample was blood. This chain joins TRBV7-9 to TRBJ2-5; TRBD2 agrees with 13 junctional bases. This clonotype was obtained from a boy between 10 and 17 years old in good health. Here the CDR3 is given as CASSYLGTSGIQETQYF. The sequence in DNA is TGTGCCAGCAGCTATCTTGGGACTAGCGGGATTCAAGAGACCCAGTACTTC.